The entry below gives a single T cell receptor (beta chain) sequence along with its context. Its antigen has not been determined. No base quality information exists; no much larger clone differs at one position. This entry is derived from a study of T cell repertoires in cytomegalovirus infection (dated by TCRdb to the late 2010s). Context from the whole study: Donor HLA type was relevant to the analysis, as public TCR beta signatures indicated carriage of CMV infection together with the matching HLA type.

The sequencing machine was an Illumina HiSeq 1500. The public reads were reprocessed in TCRdb via fastp at Q25 and MiXCR, keeping in-frame beta chains. A single entry per CDR3 protein holds the most common genes and DNA from its merged rows. The table for this sample lists roughly 200,000 distinct CDR3 sequences; about a sixth of them were counted only once. Less than 25% of the sample rests with the top ten. Broad study findings and their caveats: Cumulative frequency of public TCR beta family members discriminated carriers of CMV infection plus the relevant HLA type in this cohort and an independent approximately 350-donor cohort. The ex vivo response was dominated by HLA-C-restricted CMV-specific TCR beta clonotypes, and the single most frequent clonotype in two of eight donors was supplied by these HLA-C-restricted clonotypes.

This TCR was sampled from a human donor in good health (CMV status not recorded). Some clones in this sample may be carry-over from other donors' samples. Sequenced: CD8+ T cells from PBMCs.

CDR3 loop: CAISALPGATAVSLPYNEQFF. The DNA sequence reads TGTGCCATCAGTGCCCTACCGGGGGCGACGGCCGTGAGCTTACCCTACAATGAGCAGTTCTTC. The sequence is built from TRBV10-3 and TRBJ2-1; the D segment might be TRBD1 or TRBD2, since each matches 6 bases. The CDR3 runs 21 amino acids, cysteine and phenylalanine included. Only the CDR3 region is kept as DNA, spanning 63 bases read in frame from base 1. In the germline V gene, CDR1 corresponds to ENHRY and CDR2 to SYGVKD. V and J are truncated by 4 bases and 2 bases respectively, leaving an intervening sequence of 30 bases.